The source of this T cell receptor (beta chain) is a study of T-cell reconstitution after alpha-beta-depleted transplantation in children. V was clipped by 6 bases and J by 10 bases; unmatched bases: 18. This CDR3 is built from 16 residues. Broader study findings: Several hundred expanded graft clones reportedly supplied alpha-beta T cells about two months after transplant. T-cell counts and diversity were attributed mostly to newly produced T cells one year after transplant.

This clonotype turned up a few times. Its cognate antigen is unknown. The authors prepared the TCRbeta library with unique molecular identifiers. One entry per CDR3 protein, called by TCRdb with MiXCR from the PCR reads. The sample contains 330,000 or so distinct CDR3 sequences, almost 8% of which appear only once. The starting material was peripheral blood, obtained 360 days after TCRalphabeta/CD19-depleted stem cell transplant. This sequence joins TRBV12-3 or TRBV12-4 and TRBJ2-1; 7 positions match TRBD2. This receptor was identified in a female patient aged 2-9 years who had a stem cell transplant for Fanconi anemia, so the T cells may come from the graft donor. The CDR3 region has the DNA TGTGCCAGCAGCACCGATCAGGGAGGGAGGGGCCGGGAGCAGTTCTTC. Its translation is CASSTDQGGRGREQFF.